This TCR beta chain was documented in a study of patients and donors after allogeneic stem cell transplantation. CDR3 length equals 15 residues. CDR1 and CDR2 from the germline V gene are KGHDR and SFDVKD. Trimming at V came to 3 bases and at J to 5 bases, leaving 6 bases not matched to a gene. Each CDR3 protein gets one entry after TCRdb re-called the RT-PCR reads with MiXCR. In the table there are 410,000 or so distinct CDR3 sequences, 15% to 20% of which are singletons. The sequencing input was blood, either unsorted or a sorted T cell fraction (not recorded which). The chain couples TRBV24-1 to TRBJ1-2; 9 bases align to TRBD1. This clonotype was obtained from a human donor who was either an allogeneic HSCT recipient or a stem cell or donor lymphocyte infusion donor (not recorded which). It is not recorded whose cells these are; they may come from a transplant donor. The CDR3 loop reads CATSDATGTGYGYTF. The CDR3 nucleotides are TGTGCCACCAGTGATGCGACCGGGACAGGGTATGGCTACACCTTC.